This is a list of T cell receptor beta chains from one sample in a study of CD8+ T cells in alopecia areata. Repertoires were generated with immunoSEQ multiplex PCR, while TCRdb's copy carries only in-frame clones and drops some. The sample comprises under 85,000 clones, approximately 43% of which are singletons, and 17% rests with the top ten. Sequencing was performed on CD8+ T cells sorted from blood, taken at week 0. These TCRs come from a human donor with alopecia areata. Each CDR3 is given with its conserved first and last residue. A D gene is named only where the DNA matches it firmly. Where a row states a size, it is once, few, many or the class of an expanded clone; other rows omit it.

CDR3: CATRGVGQGATYEQYF
DNA: TGTGCCACCAGAGGGGTCGGACAGGGGGCTACCTACGAGCAGTACTTC
size: once
D: TRBD1
J: TRBJ2-7
length: 16
V: TRBV15

CDR3: CASSVAAGELFF
DNA: TGTGCCAGCAGCGTAGCTGCCGGGGAGCTGTTTTTT
size: few
D: -
J: TRBJ2-2
length: 12
V: TRBV9

CDR3: CSAVEGQHTDTQYF
DNA: TGCAGCGCCGTAGAGGGACAGCACACAGATACGCAGTATTTT
size: -
D: TRBD1
J: TRBJ2-3
length: 14
V: TRBV29-1

CDR3: CSVEGDRGPDTQYF
DNA: TGCAGCGTTGAAGGGGACAGGGGCCCGGATACGCAGTATTTT
size: few
D: TRBD1
J: TRBJ2-3
length: 14
V: TRBV29-1

CDR3: CASSLTVPYYNEQFF
DNA: TGCGCCAGCAGCTTAACAGTTCCCTACTACAATGAGCAGTTCTTC
size: -
D: -
J: TRBJ2-1
length: 15
V: TRBV5-1

CDR3: CSVKGLDSYNEQFF
DNA: TGCAGCGTAAAGGGACTGGACTCCTACAATGAGCAGTTCTTC
size: -
D: -
J: TRBJ2-1
length: 14
V: TRBV29-1

CDR3: CASSFSRTGIGTEAFF
DNA: TGTGCCAGCAGTTTCTCTCGGACAGGGATCGGCACTGAAGCTTTCTTT
size: -
D: TRBD1
J: TRBJ1-1
length: 16
V: TRBV27

CDR3: CAWSANYGYTF
DNA: TGTGCCTGGAGTGCTAACTATGGCTACACCTTC
size: -
D: -
J: TRBJ1-2
length: 11
V: TRBV30

CDR3: CAEDRETYNEQFF
DNA: TGTGCCGAGGACAGGGAAACCTACAATGAGCAGTTCTTC
size: few
D: TRBD1
J: TRBJ2-1
length: 13
V: TRBV30

CDR3: CASSSSTGTKETQYF
DNA: TGTGCCAGCAGCTCAAGTACTGGGACTAAAGAGACCCAGTACTTC
size: -
D: TRBD2
J: TRBJ2-5
length: 15
V: TRBV11-3

CDR3: CSVGLAGGLDTQYF
DNA: TGCAGCGTGGGACTAGCGGGAGGTCTGGATACGCAGTATTTT
size: -
D: TRBD2
J: TRBJ2-3
length: 14
V: TRBV29-1

CDR3: CASSPPGPRATPWYF
DNA: TGTGCCAGCAGCCCACCCGGGCCTAGGGCTACCCCCTGGTACTTC
size: -
D: -
J: TRBJ2-7
length: 15
V: TRBV7-9

CDR3: CASRPGTSGNTIYF
DNA: TGTGCCAGCAGGCCGGGGACTTCTGGAAACACCATATATTTT
size: few
D: -
J: TRBJ1-3
length: 14
V: TRBV7-9

CDR3: CASSRLGGNAETQYF
DNA: TGTGCCAGCAGCCGTCTCGGGGGAAATGCGGAGACCCAGTACTTC
size: once
D: -
J: TRBJ2-5
length: 15
V: TRBV11-2

CDR3: CASSRTGALNYGYTF
DNA: TGTGCCAGCAGCCGGACAGGGGCCCTCAACTATGGCTACACCTTC
size: -
D: TRBD1
J: TRBJ1-2
length: 15
V: TRBV7-9

CDR3: CASSEALGLIYF
DNA: TGTGCCAGCAGTGAAGCCTTAGGACTGATTTACTTC
size: few
D: -
J: TRBJ2-5
length: 12
V: TRBV25-1

CDR3: CASSLAPRQGNEQYF
DNA: TGTGCCAGCAGCTTAGCGCCGAGGCAGGGGAACGAGCAGTACTTC
size: -
D: -
J: TRBJ2-7
length: 15
V: TRBV7-6

CDR3: CSAQDRGRYNEQFF
DNA: TGCAGCGCACAAGACAGGGGGAGGTACAATGAGCAGTTCTTC
size: few
D: TRBD1
J: TRBJ2-1
length: 14
V: TRBV29-1

CDR3: CASSEAAATYGYTF
DNA: TGTGCCAGCAGTGAAGCGGCGGCTACATATGGCTACACCTTC
size: -
D: -
J: TRBJ1-2
length: 14
V: TRBV6-1

CDR3: CASSVGWGDYGYTF
DNA: TGTGCCAGCAGCGTAGGATGGGGTGACTATGGCTACACCTTC
size: -
D: -
J: TRBJ1-2
length: 14
V: TRBV9

CDR3: CASSVGDTTTTEAFF
DNA: TGTGCCAGCAGCGTAGGAGACACGACGACCACTGAAGCTTTCTTT
size: -
D: -
J: TRBJ1-1
length: 15
V: TRBV9

CDR3: CASTQPYEQYF
DNA: TGTGCCAGCACCCAGCCATACGAGCAGTACTTC
size: -
D: -
J: TRBJ2-7
length: 11
V: TRBV6-1

CDR3: CASRGTSLHEQYF
DNA: TGCGCCAGTAGGGGGACTAGTCTGCACGAGCAGTACTTC
size: -
D: TRBD2
J: TRBJ2-7
length: 13
V: TRBV4-1

CDR3: CASSVTGLGNEQYF
DNA: TGTGCCAGCAGCGTAACGGGACTAGGCAACGAGCAGTACTTC
size: -
D: TRBD2
J: TRBJ2-7
length: 14
V: TRBV9

CDR3: CASGGGPGFQETQYF
DNA: TGTGCCAGCGGAGGAGGCCCCGGCTTCCAAGAGACCCAGTACTTC
size: -
D: -
J: TRBJ2-5
length: 15
V: TRBV9

CDR3: CAWSVQLDTQYF
DNA: TGTGCCTGGAGTGTACAATTAGATACGCAGTATTTT
size: -
D: -
J: TRBJ2-3
length: 12
V: TRBV30

CDR3: CASSVEGAADNEQFF
DNA: TGTGCCAGCAGCGTAGAGGGGGCGGCGGACAATGAGCAGTTCTTC
size: -
D: TRBD1
J: TRBJ2-1
length: 15
V: TRBV9

CDR3: CASRRRRGAGGYTF
DNA: TGCGCCAGCCGTCGCCGGCGGGGGGCTGGTGGCTACACCTTC
size: few
D: -
J: TRBJ1-2
length: 14
V: TRBV23-1

CDR3: CASSLGLHNEQFF
DNA: TGTGCCAGCAGCCTGGGACTTCACAATGAGCAGTTCTTC
size: few
D: -
J: TRBJ2-1
length: 13
V: TRBV7-3

CDR3: CASSLEVRDLAKNIQYF
DNA: TGTGCCAGCAGCTTAGAGGTGAGGGACTTGGCCAAAAACATTCAGTACTTC
size: -
D: -
J: TRBJ2-4
length: 17
V: TRBV7-9

CDR3: CASSQETVNSYEQYF
DNA: TGCGCCAGCAGCCAAGAAACAGTCAACTCCTACGAGCAGTACTTC
size: -
D: -
J: TRBJ2-7
length: 15
V: TRBV9

CDR3: CASSLGLNYEQYF
DNA: TGCGCCAGCAGCTTGGGCCTGAACTACGAGCAGTACTTC
size: -
D: -
J: TRBJ2-7
length: 13
V: TRBV5-1

CDR3: CSVALTTTYEQYF
DNA: TGCAGCGTTGCCCTCACAACAACCTACGAGCAGTACTTC
size: -
D: -
J: TRBJ2-7
length: 13
V: TRBV29-1